This passage covers 14 T cell receptor beta chains from one sample sequenced in a study of T-cell memory formation after mild COVID-19 (dated by TCRdb to the early 2020s). Library construction relied on 5' RACE. The instrument was an Illumina NovaSeq 6000. The public reads were run again by TCRdb, first through fastp at Q25 and then through MiXCR, and only productive beta chains were kept. Here each entry gathers all rows of one CDR3 protein and keeps the most common genes and DNA. The sample table lists roughly 190,000 distinct CDR3 sequences, around 26% of them with a count of one. Together, the top ten hold around 10% of the sample. Material for sequencing was PBMCs or a T cell subset sorted from them (not recorded which). The receptors were sampled from an adult woman who had mild COVID-19 (a few samples of this study predate the infection). The sample titles of this study are shuffled in the database, so cell type and time point are left out; the donor was told from shared clones.

The chain couples TRBV9 to TRBJ1-2; 9 bases align to TRBD1. Germline loops: CDR1 SGDLS, CDR2 YYNGEE. The CDR3 has 14 residues. With V trimmed by 2 bases and J by 2 bases, 1 base remained unmatched. CDR3: CASSVGTGNYGYTF. The DNA of the CDR3 is TGTGCCAGCAGCGTGGGGACAGGGAACTATGGCTACACCTTC. Drawing the rest from reference TRBV9 and TRBJ1-2, the complete variable domain is DSGVTQTPKHLITATGQRVTLRCSPRSGDLSVYWYQQSLDQGLQFLIQYYNGEERAKGNILERFSAQQFPDLHSELNLSSLELGDSALYFCASSVGTGNYGYTFGSGTRLTVV.

This clonotype was seen repeatedly, ten times or more. The chain is built from TRBV14 and TRBJ2-4; perhaps TRBD1 as D (8 bases). CDR3 length: 17 residues. V lost 4 bases and J 6 bases, leaving 22 bases between the germline ends. CDR1 and CDR2 (germline): SGHDN, FVKESK. For the CDR3, the DNA is TGTGCCAGCAGCCCAGGACAGGGAGGGGTTCTTAGAAACATTCAGTACTTC. Amino acid sequence: CASSPGQGGVLRNIQYF. The full variable domain, its missing parts supplied by reference TRBV14 and TRBJ2-4, is EAGVTQFPSHSVIEKGQTVTLRCDPISGHDNLYWYRRVMGKEIKFLLHFVKESKQDESGMPNNRFLAERTGGTYSTLKVQPAELEDSGVYFCASSPGQGGVLRNIQYFGAGTRLSVL.

This clonotype turned up a few times. CDR3 nucleotides: TGTGCCAGCAGCCTCACCCCGCGGAGCCTAGCCAAAAACATTCAGTACTTC. Its translation: CASSLTPRSLAKNIQYF. The rearrangement uses TRBV5-5 and TRBJ2-4, with D unresolved. The CDR3 is made up of 17 amino acids. Per the germline V gene, CDR1 is SGHKS and CDR2 is YYEKEE (reference sequence). V was clipped by 4 bases and J by 0 bases, with 17 bases between them.

This clonotype occurred many times. The chain carries TRBV6-5 and TRBJ2-2; 11 bases line up with TRBD2. V was clipped by 7 bases and J by 6 bases; unmatched bases: 7. The CDR3 extends over 15 amino acids. Germline V lookup: CDR1 MNHEY, CDR2 SVGAGI. CDR3 loop: CASTPLAGGAGELFF. Written as DNA, the CDR3 is TGTGCCAGCACCCCTTTAGCGGGAGGGGCCGGGGAGCTGTTTTTT.

This clonotype was observed a handful of times. The chain employs TRBV20-1 and TRBJ2-1; D remains unclear. From germline, CDR1 is DFQATT and CDR2 SNEGSKA (reference sequence). The CDR3 runs 11 residues. V lost 4 bases and J lost 7, with 8 bases in between. The CDR3 bases are TGCAGTGCTAAGACTTTGAATGAGCAGTTCTTC. This gives the protein CSAKTLNEQFF.

The gene calls are TRBV11-1 and TRBJ2-7; TRBD1 matches 7 bases. CDR1 and CDR2 from the germline V gene are SGHAT and FQDESV (reference sequence). V gave up 7 bases and J gave up 2 bases; unmatched junction bases: 5. This CDR3 is 13 amino acids long. The CDR3 sequence: CASKRQGPYEQYF. The DNA of the CDR3 is TGTGCCAGCAAACGACAGGGTCCCTACGAGCAGTACTTC.

The chain couples TRBV19 to TRBJ1-1, with D unresolved. CDR1 and CDR2 (germline): LNHDA, SQIVND (reference sequence). This CDR3 comprises 14 residues. Trimming left V 3 bases short and J 3 bases short, with 11 bases between. Here the CDR3 DNA reads TGTGCCAGTAGTATTGGCGGCAGCTACACTGAAGCTTTCTTT. This codes for CASSIGGSYTEAFF.

The chain has TRBV11-2 and TRBJ2-7; D perhaps matches TRBD2 (6 bases). The CDR3 runs 13 residues. V gave up 8 bases and J gave up 3 bases, with 14 bases separating them. CDR1 and CDR2 (germline): SGHAT, FQNNGV. The CDR3 region has the DNA TGTGCCAGCGGAGGGCTAGAGTTCTACGAGCAGTACTTC. This gives the protein CASGGLEFYEQYF.

The gene calls are TRBV4-2 and TRBJ1-2; no clear D gene. The V end lost 0 bases, the J end lost 2 bases, and 10 bases lay between the germline ends. CDR3 size: 15 residues. Germline CDR1 is LGHNA and CDR2 is YNFKEQ. The CDR3 bases are TGTGCCAGCAGCCAAGAGGGTCCGGCAAACTATGGCTACACCTTC. Protein product: CASSQEGPANYGYTF.

The table lists this clonotype with a few counts. J is TRBJ2-6 and V is TRBV9, with TRBD1 as a possible D gene (6 bases). Germline V lookup: CDR1 SGDLS, CDR2 YYNGEE. This CDR3 has 15 residues. Deletions cut 1 base from V and 2 bases from J, with 7 bases between. CDR3 DNA: TGTGCCAGCAGCGTAACAGGGACTGGGGCCAACGTCCTGACTTTC. It yields the protein CASSVTGTGANVLTF.

The genes are TRBV2 and TRBJ2-7; D is perhaps TRBD1 (5 bases). CDR1 SNHLY and CDR2 FYNNEI come from the germline V gene. The CDR3 runs to 15 residues. V was cut by 6 bases and J by 0 bases, with 15 bases left in between. The CDR3 DNA follows: TGTGCCAGCAGCCGCGGCAGGGAATTCTCCTACGAGCAGTACTTC. Its protein is CASSRGREFSYEQYF. Complete variable domain (other parts from reference TRBV2 and TRBJ2-7): EPEVTQTPSHQVTQMGQEVILRCVPISNHLYFYWYRQILGQKVEFLVSFYNNEISEKSEIFDDQFSVERPDGSNFTLKIRSTKLEDSAMYFCASSRGREFSYEQYFGPGTRLTVT.

This clonotype has more than one count but fewer than ten. The chain couples TRBV7-2 to TRBJ2-1, with 13 nucleotides matching TRBD2. Germline lookup yields CDR1 SGHTA and CDR2 FQGNSA. The junction had 5 bases not matched to a gene; V was cut back by 6 bases and J by 6 bases. CDR3 length: 15 residues. DNA of the CDR3: TGTGCCAGCAGGCGGACTAGCGGGGGTTCCAATGAGCAGTTCTTC. Translated: CASRRTSGGSNEQFF.

The CDR3 bases are TGTGCCAGCAGCCACCCCCAACTAGCACTCAAGGGGACCCAGTACTTC. Its translation: CASSHPQLALKGTQYF. The chain links TRBV13 to TRBJ2-5; the D gene is possibly TRBD2 (6 bases). Germline V CDR1 and CDR2: PRHDT, FYEKMQ (reference sequence). This CDR3 is 16 amino acids long. V lost 5 bases and J 7 bases, leaving 23 bases between the germline ends. The full variable domain, in which reference TRBV13 and TRBJ2-5 provide the parts outside the CDR3, is AAGVIQSPRHLIKEKRETATLKCYPIPRHDTVYWYQQGPGQDPQFLISFYEKMQSDKGSIPDRFSAQQFSDYHSELNMSSLELGDSALYFCASSHPQLALKGTQYFGPGTRLLVL.

This clonotype was counted a few times. The V call is TRBV7-9, the J call TRBJ2-5, with 10 bases identical to TRBD2. CDR3 length equals 19 residues. The J segment lost 1 base and the V segment lost 5 bases, leaving 16 bases of the junction unmatched. Germline CDR1 reads SEHNR; CDR2 reads FQNEAQ (reference sequence). As DNA, the CDR3 is TGTGCCAGCAGCCGACCGAAGAGTGGACTAGCGGAGGCCCAAGAGACCCAGTACTTC. Translated: CASSRPKSGLAEAQETQYF. Variable domain in full (rest from reference TRBV7-9 and TRBJ2-5): DTGVSQNPRHKITKRGQNVTFRCDPISEHNRLYWYRQTLGQGPEFLTYFQNEAQLEKSRLLSDRFSAERPKGSFSTLEIQRTEQGDSAMYLCASSRPKSGLAEAQETQYFGPGTRLLVL.